The 10 T cell receptor beta chains presented below share a single source sample, sequenced in a study of naive and memory T cell subsets. TCR cDNA received a 3' ligated oligonucleotide that carried a UMI. Four PCR rounds used nested alpha and beta constant region primers plus the SP2 primer. A single record per CDR3 protein comes from TCRdb applying MiXCR to the 5' RACE reads. This table holds 55,000 to 70,000 distinct CDR3 sequences, 7.6% found once. All receptors come from a female donor in good health.

In this sample, this clonotype turned up a few times. The chain recombines TRBV5-6 with TRBJ2-3; no definite D call. The CDR3 has 13 amino acids. Germline lookup yields CDR1 SGHDT and CDR2 YYEEEE. With 5 bases removed from V and 4 bases from J, the gap between germline ends came to 11 bases. For the CDR3, the DNA is TGTGCCAGCAGGGTGGGGATAGCAGATACGCAGTATTTT. Translated, it gives CASRVGIADTQYF.

This clonotype was counted ten times or more. V gene TRBV7-2 combines with J gene TRBJ2-5, with 10 bases aligning to TRBD1. Germline V gene lookup returns CDR1 SGHTA and CDR2 FQGNSA. V shed 5 bases and J 1 base; nucleotides not matched to a gene: 7. This CDR3 contains 16 residues. DNA of the CDR3: TGTGCCAGCAGCGCAAGAGACAGGGGGCCCCAAGAGACCCAGTACTTC. Its protein product is CASSARDRGPQETQYF. The full variable domain, with the rest looked up from reference TRBV7-2 and TRBJ2-5, is GAGVSQSPSNKVTEKGKDVELRCDPISGHTALYWYRQSLGQGLEFLIYFQGNSAPDKSGLPSDRFSAERTGGSVSTLTIQRTQQEDSAVYLCASSARDRGPQETQYFGPGTRLLVL.

The table lists this clonotype with a few counts. The chain is built from TRBV15 and TRBJ2-1, with 8 nucleotides matching TRBD2. Per germline, CDR1 LNHNV and CDR2 YYDKDF (reference sequence). The CDR3 extends over 19 amino acids. Losses at the gene ends were 0 bases for V and 9 bases for J; bases not matched to a gene: 19. CDR3 sequence: CATSREGGVRVAGLSEQFF. In DNA, the CDR3 is TGTGCCACCAGCAGAGAAGGAGGGGTAAGGGTAGCGGGGCTCTCTGAGCAGTTCTTC.

The V gene is TRBV5-1, the J gene TRBJ2-1; 14 bases agree with TRBD2. V lost 4 bases, J lost 1 base, and 10 bases stayed unmatched. CDR3 length: 19 amino acids. Germline lookup yields CDR1 SGHRS and CDR2 YFSETQ. The CDR3 spells CASSGLTSGGAGSYNEQFF. The CDR3 region has the DNA TGCGCCAGCAGCGGCTTGACTAGCGGGGGGGCCGGGTCCTACAATGAGCAGTTCTTC.

The table lists this clonotype with a few counts. The gene calls are TRBV6-1 and TRBJ1-1; possibly TRBD1 for D (5 bases). The CDR3 runs 13 residues. Trimming removed 8 bases at V and 3 bases at J, with 13 bases between. Germline values: CDR1 MNHNS, CDR2 SASEGT. The CDR3 here is CASRKGSDTEAFF. CDR3 nucleotides: TGTGCCAGCCGGAAGGGGTCGGACACTGAAGCTTTCTTT.

Only a few counts were recorded for this clonotype. J is TRBJ2-6 and V is TRBV9, with a weak D call TRBD2 (5 bases). Trimming removed 4 bases from V and 3 bases from J, with 14 bases in between. The CDR3 sequence is 16 residues long. CDR1 is SGDLS, CDR2 YYNGEE, per germline. This CDR3 is CASSKVEGYGANVLTF. The CDR3 DNA is TGTGCCAGCAGCAAGGTTGAGGGCTATGGGGCCAACGTCCTGACTTTC.

This clonotype was counted ten times or more. V and J are TRBV11-2 and TRBJ1-1, with 9 bases that match TRBD1. V lost 5 bases and J lost 5; bases outside the gene matches: 12. CDR3 length: 16 amino acids. CDR1 is SGHAT, CDR2 FQNNGV, per germline. The CDR3 protein is CASSPGEGQGRTEAFF. The CDR3 DNA reads as TGTGCCAGCAGCCCAGGGGAGGGACAGGGAAGGACTGAAGCTTTCTTT.

This clonotype has more than one count but fewer than ten. This chain connects TRBV20-1 to TRBJ2-3; the D call may be TRBD1 or TRBD2 (5 bases each). The CDR3 totals 18 residues. CDR1 and CDR2 from the germline V gene are DFQATT and SNEGSKA (reference sequence). V was shortened by 7 bases and J by 1 base, with 27 bases between the two germline ends. CDR3 protein: CSGSPGARTSTGTDTQYF. The CDR3 region has the DNA TGCAGTGGCAGCCCCGGGGCCCGGACTTCGACAGGCACAGATACGCAGTATTTT.

This clonotype came up many times. CDR3 in DNA: TGCGCCAGCAGCTTACCCAGCCCCCATGGCTACACCTTC. This encodes CASSLPSPHGYTF. This rearrangement joins TRBV5-1 to TRBJ1-2, with unresolved D. The CDR3 is 13 amino acids. V lost 2 bases and J lost 6, with 11 bases in between. Germline assignment: CDR1 SGHRS and CDR2 YFSETQ.

CDR3 in DNA: TGTGCCAGCAGTTCCCTCCGGGAAAGGCGGCTAGGCGAGCAGTACTTC. It translates to CASSSLRERRLGEQYF. The chain couples TRBV27 to TRBJ2-7; maybe TRBD2 (5 bases). The length of the CDR3 is 16 residues. Trimming pared 4 bases from V and 6 bases from J, leaving 22 bases between. Per the germline V gene, CDR1 is MNHEY and CDR2 is SMNVEV (reference sequence).